The 32 T cell receptor beta chains given below trace back to one sample, sequenced in a study of cytomegalovirus exposure and HLA in healthy donors. In the PCR, 60 Vbeta and 13 Jbeta primers were used. Here immunoSEQ multiplex PCR was the method, and the copy in TCRdb shows in-frame clones only, minus some. This sample has over 80,000 clones; about four fifths occur once, and the top ten carry around 3.2%. The sample consisted of PBMCs. Every receptor here comes from a female donor in good health and CMV-seropositive.

The CDR3 loop reads CASSRETQYF. In DNA form, the CDR3 reads TGTGCCAGCAGCCGAGAGACCCAGTACTTC. The chain is built from TRBV6-1 and TRBJ2-5; no reliable D call. The CDR3 consists of 10 residues. CDR1 and CDR2 (germline): MNHNS, SASEGT. V shed 6 bases and J shed 4 bases, with 3 bases lying between them.

The CDR3 region has the DNA TGTGCCTGGAGCGACAGCTTAGATACGCAGTATTTT. Protein: CAWSDSLDTQYF. The genes are TRBV30 and TRBJ2-3; D perhaps matches TRBD1 (5 bases). The CDR3 has 12 amino acids. Per the germline V gene, CDR1 is GTSNPN and CDR2 is SVGIG (reference sequence). The ends were cut back, 3 bases at V and 5 bases at J, with 9 bases in the middle.

This clone was seen once. This chain connects TRBV6-1 to TRBJ2-3; a possible D gene is TRBD1 (6 bases). Trimming left V 6 bases short and J 1 base short, with 14 bases between. Looked up from germline, CDR1 is MNHNS and CDR2 is SASEGT. The CDR3 has 15 residues. CDR3 sequence: CASSLQGPRTDTQYF. CDR3 bases: TGTGCCAGCAGCCTTCAGGGGCCCCGCACAGATACGCAGTATTTT.

For this clone: Other DNA sequences in this sample translate to the same CDR3. CDR3 in amino acids: CASSRDSLNEQFF. The CDR3, as DNA: TGCGCCAGCAGCCGGGACAGCCTCAATGAGCAGTTCTTC. The chain couples TRBV5-1 to TRBJ2-1, with TRBD1 matching over 7 bases. J gave up 6 bases and V 4 bases, and 4 bases lay outside the gene matches. Germline V gene lookup returns CDR1 SGHRS and CDR2 YFSETQ. The CDR3 is made up of 13 amino acids.

V is TRBV5-4 and J is TRBJ1-1; no reliable D call. This CDR3 has 15 residues. V lost 4 bases, J lost 3 bases, and 16 bases lay in between. Per the germline V gene, CDR1 is SGHNT and CDR2 is YYREEE (reference sequence). The CDR3 reads CASSDILRVYTEAFF. CDR3 in DNA: TGTGCCAGCAGCGATATACTACGGGTTTACACTGAAGCTTTCTTT. Looking up the rest from reference TRBV5-4 and TRBJ1-1 gives the full variable domain: ETGVTQSPTHLIKTRGQQVTLRCSSQSGHNTVSWYQQALGQGPQFIFQYYREEENGRGNFPPRFSGLQFPNYSSELNVNALELDDSALYLCASSDILRVYTEAFFGQGTRLTVV.

The V and J genes are TRBV4-3 and TRBJ2-3; TRBD2 matches 7 bases. Germline V CDR1 and CDR2: LGHNA, YSLEER. Germline trimming cut 1 base from V and 6 bases from J; bases unmatched to any gene: 10. The CDR3 totals 16 residues. CDR3 region: CASSQGDYLNWDTQYF. DNA for the CDR3: TGCGCCAGCAGCCAAGGGGACTATTTGAATTGGGATACGCAGTATTTT.

The rearrangement uses TRBV30 and TRBJ2-1, with 10 bases fitting TRBD2. This CDR3 contains 15 residues. Germline lookup yields CDR1 GTSNPN and CDR2 SVGIG (reference sequence). The junction had 6 bases not matched to a gene; V was cut back by 1 base and J by 6 bases. The CDR3 spells CAWSGASGSVNEQFF. CDR3 DNA sequence: TGTGCCTGGAGTGGGGCTAGCGGGAGTGTCAATGAGCAGTTCTTC. The entire variable domain, with the rest obtained from reference TRBV30 and TRBJ2-1, is as follows: SQTIHQWPATLVQPVGSPLSLECTVEGTSNPNLYWYRQAAGRGLQLLFYSVGIGQISSEVPQNLSASRPQDRQFILSSKKLLLSDSGFYLCAWSGASGSVNEQFFGPGTRLTVL.

J is TRBJ1-1 and V is TRBV5-1; D uncertain. The CDR3 extends over 14 amino acids. Germline V gives CDR1 SGHRS, CDR2 YFSETQ. Deletions cut 0 bases from V and 9 bases from J, with 15 bases between. The chain's CDR3 is CASSLDVGSQQAFF. CDR3 DNA sequence: TGCGCCAGCAGCTTGGACGTGGGCAGCCAGCAAGCTTTCTTT.

The CDR3 DNA reads as TGCGCCAGCAGCCAAGATAGGGACAGGGCCACCGGGGAGCTGTTTTTT. This gives the protein CASSQDRDRATGELFF. This sequence joins TRBV4-1 and TRBJ2-2; TRBD1 matches 9 bases. The CDR3 runs to 16 residues. J was trimmed by 4 bases and V by 0 bases; bases with no gene match: 3. CDR1 is MGHRA and CDR2 is YSYEKL in the germline V gene.

A single count supports this clone. V gene TRBV30 combines with J gene TRBJ2-1, with D uncertain. This CDR3 spans 12 amino acids. Germline CDR1 reads GTSNPN; CDR2 reads SVGIG (reference sequence). V lost 1 base and J lost 10, with 11 bases in between. DNA for the CDR3: TGTGCCTGGAGTGGGAATAGCTTGGAGCAGTTCTTC. The encoded protein is CAWSGNSLEQFF.

The V gene is TRBV7-9, the J gene TRBJ2-3; tentatively, D is TRBD2 (7 bases). V was clipped by 1 base and J by 4 bases, with 12 bases between them. This CDR3 has 15 residues. The germline CDR1 and CDR2 sequences are SEHNR and FQNEAQ (reference sequence). The CDR3 nucleotides read TGTGCCAGCAGCTTAGGGGGGGGCTCGGCAGATACGCAGTATTTT. This sequence encodes CASSLGGGSADTQYF.

This clone was counted a few times. The CDR3 coding sequence is TGCGCCAGCAGCTTCTCCCCGGGGTCCACTGAAGCTTTCTTT. Translated, it gives CASSFSPGSTEAFF. The V call is TRBV5-1, the J call TRBJ1-1; D is undetermined. The CDR3 consists of 14 residues. V shed 2 bases and J shed 4 bases, with 12 bases lying between them. Germline CDR1 and CDR2: SGHRS and YFSETQ.

This chain connects TRBV9 to TRBJ2-3, with 13 bases identical to TRBD2. CDR1 and CDR2 from the germline V gene are SGDLS and YYNGEE. The CDR3 spans 18 residues. The V gene end was trimmed by 3 bases and the J gene end by 4 bases; junction bases not matched to a gene: 11. The CDR3 region has the DNA TGTGCCAGCAGCGAGAGGGTTCAACTAGCGGGAGGGCCAGATACGCAGTATTTT. Translation gives CASSERVQLAGGPDTQYF.

V is TRBV29-1 and J is TRBJ2-7; 8 nucleotides match TRBD2. CDR1 is SQVTM and CDR2 is ANQGSEA in the germline V gene. The CDR3 is 13 residues long. V gave up 7 bases and J gave up 1 base; unmatched junction bases: 6. CDR3 DNA sequence: TGCAGCGCCGGGGGGGGAGAGTCCTACGAGCAGTACTTC. Translation gives CSAGGGESYEQYF.

This clone was detected only once. The V gene is TRBV28, the J gene TRBJ2-7, with TRBD2 identical over 8 bases. After removal of 6 bases from V and 4 bases from J, the junction contained 17 bases not matched to a gene. The CDR3 contains 17 residues. In germline, CDR1 is MDHEN, CDR2 SYDVKM. The chain's CDR3 is CASSPMRGASGSYEQYF. CDR3 bases: TGTGCCAGCAGCCCCATGAGAGGGGCTAGCGGGTCATACGAGCAGTACTTC.

The chain joins TRBV4-1 to TRBJ2-5; D might be TRBD2 (6 bases). Trimming pared 4 bases from V and 9 bases from J, leaving 15 bases between. CDR1 and CDR2 from the germline V gene are MGHRA and YSYEKL. The CDR3 is 13 residues long. The CDR3, as DNA: TGCGCCAGCAGCCTTCGGATGGAGGGGTCCCAGTACTTC. It specifies CASSLRMEGSQYF.

The V call is TRBV6-4, the J call TRBJ1-5; 9 bases are a match to TRBD1. Germline CDR1 is MRHNA and CDR2 is SNTAGT. With 1 base clipped from V and 9 bases from J, the junction kept 16 bases outside the gene matches. This CDR3 is built from 18 residues. The CDR3 sequence is CASSDFQQGAVPVRPQHF. The DNA of the CDR3 is TGTGCCAGCAGTGACTTCCAACAGGGGGCGGTTCCTGTTCGGCCCCAGCATTTT.

This clone appeared a few times. V gene TRBV4-1 combines with J gene TRBJ1-1; TRBD1 might be the D (6 bases). The CDR3 has 16 residues. The germline CDR1 and CDR2 sequences are MGHRA and YSYEKL. Trimming shortened V by 1 base and J by 4 bases, and 16 bases separated the two germline ends. The CDR3 region has the DNA TGCGCCAGCAGCCAAGCGCAGGGGAGAATGGGCACTGAAGCTTTCTTT. Translating it yields CASSQAQGRMGTEAFF.

The chain links TRBV7-2 to TRBJ2-7; D is unresolved. The CDR3 is 17 residues long. Germline CDR1 is SGHTA and CDR2 is FQGNSA. The V end was cut by 4 bases, the J end by 0 bases, with 19 bases between. CDR3 residues: CASSSADRGGSSYEQYF. For the CDR3, the DNA is TGTGCCAGCAGCTCAGCAGATCGCGGCGGCAGCTCCTACGAGCAGTACTTC. Supplemented by reference TRBV7-2 and TRBJ2-7, the full variable domain reads GAGVSQSPSNKVTEKGKDVELRCDPISGHTALYWYRQSLGQGLEFLIYFQGNSAPDKSGLPSDRFSAERTGGSVSTLTIQRTQQEDSAVYLCASSSADRGGSSYEQYFGPGTRLTVT.

V usage is TRBV4-1 and J usage is TRBJ1-2; D might be TRBD1 (5 bases). The CDR3 is 13 amino acids. CDR1 is MGHRA and CDR2 is YSYEKL in the germline V gene. V lost 6 bases and J 4 bases, leaving 12 bases between the germline ends. In DNA form, the CDR3 reads TGCGCCAGCAGGAGGGAGGGGCTCTATGGCTACACCTTC. Encoded protein: CASRREGLYGYTF.

Note on this clone: A read error may account for a junction end that differs from germline. CDR3 sequence reads: CASSPDSWMDQETQYF. CDR3 nucleotides: TGTGCTAGCAGCCCAGACAGTTGGATGGACCAAGAGACCCAGTACTTC. The rearrangement links TRBV7-7 to TRBJ2-5, with D possibly matching TRBD1 (5 bases). The CDR3 has 16 amino acids. The V gene's germline CDR1 is SSHAT and CDR2 FNYEAQ (reference sequence). The full variable domain, its missing parts supplied by reference TRBV7-7 and TRBJ2-5, is GAGVSQSPRYKVTKRGQDVTLRCDPISSHATLYWYQQALGQGPEFLTYFNYEAQPDKSGLPSDRFSAERPEGSISTLTIQRTEQRDSAMYRCASSPDSWMDQETQYFGPGTRLLVL.

The chain uses TRBV4-2 and TRBJ2-1, with 11 bases fitting TRBD1. V shed 1 base, J shed 2 bases, and the junction held 10 bases outside the gene matches. Germline CDR1 is LGHNA and CDR2 is YNFKEQ. The CDR3 has 19 residues. The CDR3 DNA reads TGTGCCAGCAGCCAAGGGGGACAGGGGGTTCAGGGGCCCTACAATGAGCAGTTCTTC. It is translated as CASSQGGQGVQGPYNEQFF.

The V and J genes are TRBV30 and TRBJ2-2, with D unresolved. Germline CDR1 GTSNPN, CDR2 SVGIG (reference sequence). V lost 1 base and J 7 bases, leaving 19 bases between the germline ends. CDR3 size: 16 residues. CDR3: CAWSDTASPGLGELFF. The CDR3, as DNA: TGTGCCTGGAGTGACACCGCCTCTCCTGGCCTCGGGGAGCTGTTTTTT.

The chain uses TRBV21-1 and TRBJ2-2; no DNA check was done on the table's D call, TRBD1. TRBV21-1 is a pseudogene. This CDR3 is 16 amino acids long. DNA for the CDR3: TGTGCCAGCAGCAAACCCGGGACACCATTTACCGGGGAGCTGTTTTTT. Translating gives CASSKPGTPFTGELFF.

This sequence joins TRBV25-1 and TRBJ2-2; 9 nucleotides align to TRBD1. The germline CDR1 and CDR2 sequences are MGHDK and SYGVNS. The length of the CDR3 is 12 residues. V shed 4 bases, J shed 13 bases, and the junction held 4 bases outside the gene matches. CDR3 sequence (DNA): TGTGCCAGCAGTGGGGGACAGGGCGTGCTGTTTTTT. Translated, it gives CASSGGQGVLFF.

The chain joins TRBV19 to TRBJ2-5, with unresolved D. CDR1 is LNHDA, CDR2 SQIVND, per germline (reference sequence). Trimming left V 2 bases short and J 0 bases short, with 4 bases between. The CDR3 has 13 amino acids. The CDR3 region has the DNA TGTGCCAGTAGTATACAGAACCAAGAGACCCAGTACTTC. Protein: CASSIQNQETQYF.

This chain uses TRBV13 with TRBJ2-7, with 7 bases that match TRBD1. The J segment lost 7 bases and the V segment lost 5 bases, leaving 11 bases of the junction unmatched. The germline gives CDR1 PRHDT, CDR2 FYEKMQ (reference sequence). CDR3 length: 14 amino acids. In DNA, the CDR3 is TGTGCCAGCAGCCCCGGGACAGACCAAGGGGAGCAGTACTTC. It translates to CASSPGTDQGEQYF.

The chain joins TRBV18 to TRBJ2-1; D might be TRBD1 (7 bases). V gave up 3 bases and J gave up 0 bases, with 15 bases separating them. Germline assignment: CDR1 KGHSH and CDR2 LQKENI. The CDR3 runs 17 residues. In DNA form, the CDR3 reads TGTGCCAGCTCACCGTCAGGGGGGAAAAGCTCCTACAATGAGCAGTTCTTC. Encoded protein: CASSPSGGKSSYNEQFF.

The chain carries TRBV7-3 and TRBJ2-1; no clear D gene. The CDR3 is 13 amino acids. With 0 bases removed from V and 7 bases from J, the gap between germline ends came to 7 bases. Germline V gene data show CDR1 as SGHTA and CDR2 as FQGTGA. The CDR3 DNA reads as TGTGCCAGCAGCTTAACGGCAGTGAATGAGCAGTTCTTC. It encodes CASSLTAVNEQFF.

The rearrangement joins TRBV29-1 to TRBJ2-5, with 10 bases that match TRBD2. This CDR3 is built from 16 residues. With V trimmed by 0 bases and J by 6 bases, 10 bases remained unmatched. Germline loops: CDR1 SQVTM, CDR2 ANQGSEA. The CDR3 sequence: CSVEEWITSGTKTQYF. Here the CDR3 DNA reads TGCAGCGTTGAAGAATGGATAACTAGCGGGACAAAGACCCAGTACTTC.

The chain is built from TRBV6-5 and TRBJ2-7; D is unclear. The CDR3 is 14 residues long. The germline CDR1 and CDR2 sequences are MNHEY and SVGAGI. V lost 3 bases to trimming and J lost 0 bases, with 9 bases between them. The CDR3 DNA follows: TGTGCCAGCAGTTATGGTCCGAGCTCCTACGAGCAGTACTTC. Protein sequence: CASSYGPSSYEQYF.

This clone was counted a single time. J is TRBJ2-6 and V is TRBV7-2; D is possibly TRBD2 (6 bases). Per the germline V gene, CDR1 is SGHTA and CDR2 is FQGNSA. This CDR3 spans 17 amino acids. Trimming took 5 bases from V and 1 from J, leaving 15 bases between them. CDR3 loop: CASSLGGGVSGANVLTF. The CDR3 region has the DNA TGTGCCAGCAGCCTGGGCGGAGGGGTTTCTGGGGCCAACGTCCTGACTTTC.